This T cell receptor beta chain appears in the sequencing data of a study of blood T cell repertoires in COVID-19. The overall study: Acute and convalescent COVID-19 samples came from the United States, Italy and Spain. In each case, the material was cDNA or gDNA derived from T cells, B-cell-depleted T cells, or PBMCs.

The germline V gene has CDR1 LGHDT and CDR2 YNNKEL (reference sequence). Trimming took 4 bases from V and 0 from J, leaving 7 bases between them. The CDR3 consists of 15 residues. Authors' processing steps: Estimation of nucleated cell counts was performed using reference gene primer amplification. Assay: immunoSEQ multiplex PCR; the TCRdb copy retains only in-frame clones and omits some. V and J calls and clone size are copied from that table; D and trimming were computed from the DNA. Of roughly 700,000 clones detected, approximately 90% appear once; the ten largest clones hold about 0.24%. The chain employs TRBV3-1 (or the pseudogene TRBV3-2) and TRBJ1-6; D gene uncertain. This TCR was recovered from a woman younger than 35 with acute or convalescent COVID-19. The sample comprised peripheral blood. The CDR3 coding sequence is TGTGCCAGCAGCCCCCCCAGCTCCTATAATTCACCCCTCCACTTT. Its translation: CASSPPSSYNSPLHF.